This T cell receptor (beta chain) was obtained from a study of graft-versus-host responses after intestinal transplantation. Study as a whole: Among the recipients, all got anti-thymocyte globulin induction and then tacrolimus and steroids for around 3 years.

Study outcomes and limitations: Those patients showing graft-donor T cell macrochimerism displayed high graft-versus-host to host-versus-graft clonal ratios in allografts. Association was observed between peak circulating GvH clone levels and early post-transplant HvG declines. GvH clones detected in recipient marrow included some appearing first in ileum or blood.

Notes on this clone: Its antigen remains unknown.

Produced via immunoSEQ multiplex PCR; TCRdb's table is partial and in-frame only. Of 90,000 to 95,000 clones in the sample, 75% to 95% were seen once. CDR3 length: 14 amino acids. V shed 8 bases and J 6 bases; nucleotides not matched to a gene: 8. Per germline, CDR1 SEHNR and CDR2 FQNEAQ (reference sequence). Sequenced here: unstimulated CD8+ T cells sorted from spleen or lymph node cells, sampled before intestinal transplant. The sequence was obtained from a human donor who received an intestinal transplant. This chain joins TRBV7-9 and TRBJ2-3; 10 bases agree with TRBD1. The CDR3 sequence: CASGPGQGYDTQYF. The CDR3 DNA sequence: TGTGCCAGCGGTCCGGGACAGGGGTACGATACGCAGTATTTT.